These 8 T cell receptor beta chains were all obtained from the same sample, sequenced in a study of cytomegalovirus exposure and HLA in healthy donors (dated by TCRdb to between 2016 and 2019). The library was built by means of the immunoSEQ multiplex PCR assay. For the multiplex PCR, a mixture combining 60 forward primers for TCR Vbeta segments and 13 reverse primers for TCR Jbeta segments was used. Held by TCRdb, this immuneACCESS table contains in-frame sequences only and omits some clones. Under half of the omission traces to an unresolved V gene where checked; the cause of the rest is unknown. The sample table contains 100,000 to 150,000 clones; only one count was recorded for approximately 82% of them. In total, the top ten clones hold about 2.5% of the sample. Sequenced material: PBMCs. The receptors stem from a man aged 50 to 59 in good health and CMV-seronegative.

This chain links TRBV23-1 with TRBJ2-1; D is unresolved. TRBV23-1 is an ORF, and what it does is uncertain. Trimming took off 2 bases at V and 0 bases at J, with 14 bases between the two ends. The CDR3 length is 17 residues. CDR3 residues: CASSQLPIRFSYNEQFF. The CDR3 nucleotides are TGCGCCAGCAGTCAACTACCTATCAGGTTCTCCTACAATGAGCAGTTCTTC.

The rearrangement links TRBV9 to TRBJ1-1, with D tentatively TRBD1 (6 bases). V shed 4 bases and J shed 3 bases, with 13 bases lying between them. CDR3 length equals 14 residues. The germline CDR1 and CDR2 sequences are SGDLS and YYNGEE. The CDR3 sequence is CASSPRGRDTEAFF. CDR3 coding DNA: TGTGCCAGCAGCCCCAGGGGTAGGGACACTGAAGCTTTCTTT.

The chain links TRBV6-1 to TRBJ2-5; D is undetermined. The CDR3 contains 12 residues. V shed 7 bases and J shed 0 bases, with 6 bases lying between them. Germline V gene data show CDR1 as MNHNS and CDR2 as SASEGT. The CDR3 DNA sequence: TGTGCCAGCACAGTGAACCAAGAGACCCAGTACTTC. Protein: CASTVNQETQYF.

This clone was seen once. CDR3 in DNA: TGCGCCAGCAGCTTTAGCGGGGGGCCTATAACAGATACGCAGTATTTT. Translating it yields CASSFSGGPITDTQYF. The chain joins TRBV5-1 to TRBJ2-3, with TRBD2 matching over 10 bases. The CDR3 runs 16 residues. The V gene end was trimmed by 2 bases and the J gene end by 3 bases; junction bases not matched to a gene: 6. CDR1 and CDR2 (germline): SGHRS, YFSETQ.

The chain has TRBV25-1 and TRBJ1-2; TRBD1 is a possible D gene (5 bases). Per the germline V gene, CDR1 is MGHDK and CDR2 is SYGVNS. The CDR3 is 13 residues long. The germline V and J ends were trimmed by 4 bases and 7 bases, with 13 bases remaining between them. CDR3 coding DNA: TGTGCCAGCAGTGCGTCGGGAGGGGCTGGCTACACCTTC. Its protein is CASSASGGAGYTF.

V is TRBV15 and J is TRBJ2-3, with TRBD2 matching 12 bases. V trimming: 6 bases; J trimming: 5 bases; junction bases outside the gene matches: 6. The CDR3 totals 15 residues. CDR1 is LNHNV, CDR2 YYDKDF, per germline (reference sequence). For the CDR3, the DNA is TGTGCCACCAGTGCTAGCGGGGGGGTTCTAGATACGCAGTATTTT. Translating gives CATSASGGVLDTQYF.

This chain connects TRBV18 to TRBJ1-2; 10 bases fit TRBD1. This CDR3 region has 14 residues. The J segment lost 5 bases and the V segment lost 2 bases, leaving 2 bases of the junction unmatched. Per the germline V gene, CDR1 is KGHSH and CDR2 is LQKENI. CDR3 sequence reads: CASSPMGQGYGYTF. The CDR3 nucleotides read TGTGCCAGCTCACCAATGGGACAGGGGTATGGCTACACCTTC.

CDR3 nucleotide sequence: TGTGCCAGCAGCTTGGCCTCCAGGGGGGTAGCCTATGGCTACACCTTC. Translated, it gives CASSLASRGVAYGYTF. The rearrangement uses TRBV5-5 and TRBJ1-2; 7 positions match TRBD1. The CDR3 is 16 amino acids. V shed 0 bases and J 4 bases; nucleotides not matched to a gene: 9. Germline V lookup: CDR1 SGHKS, CDR2 YYEKEE (reference sequence).